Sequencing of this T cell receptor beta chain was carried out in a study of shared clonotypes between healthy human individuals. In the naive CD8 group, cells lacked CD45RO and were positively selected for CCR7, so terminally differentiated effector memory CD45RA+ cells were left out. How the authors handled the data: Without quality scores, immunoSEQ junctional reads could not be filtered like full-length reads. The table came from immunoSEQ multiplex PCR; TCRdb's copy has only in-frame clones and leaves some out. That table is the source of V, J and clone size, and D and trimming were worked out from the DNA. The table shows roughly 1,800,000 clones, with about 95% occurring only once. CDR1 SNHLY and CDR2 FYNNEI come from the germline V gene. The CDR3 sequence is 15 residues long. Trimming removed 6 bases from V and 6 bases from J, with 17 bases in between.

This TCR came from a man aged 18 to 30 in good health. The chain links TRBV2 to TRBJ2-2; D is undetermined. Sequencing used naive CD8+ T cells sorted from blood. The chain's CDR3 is CASSWASEVAGELFF. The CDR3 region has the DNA TGTGCCAGCAGCTGGGCGTCTGAGGTCGCCGGGGAGCTGTTTTTT.